The 25 T cell receptor beta chains given below trace back to one sample, sequenced in a study of T cell clonotyping in hematopoietic cell transplantation (dated by TCRdb to the early 2020s). The library was built by means of the immunoSEQ multiplex PCR assay. The source is immuneACCESS, and TCRdb retained only in-frame sequences with V and J called. Part of the clones is not carried over; for the studies checked, unresolved V genes explain less than half of this, and the remainder is unexplained. The sample yields about 70,000 clones; about 94% were counted once. Of the sample, roughly 1.7% falls within the top ten clones. The sequencing sample was made of peripheral blood mononuclear cells. All receptors derive from a man in his forties or fifties in good health. Some clones in this sample may be carry-over from other donors' samples.

The chain couples TRBV30 to TRBJ1-5; D not resolved. V gave up 0 bases and J gave up 5 bases, with 8 bases separating them. The CDR3 totals 13 residues. Germline lookup yields CDR1 GTSNPN and CDR2 SVGIG (reference sequence). This CDR3 reads CAWSVGSHQPQHF. The CDR3 bases are TGTGCCTGGAGTGTTGGCAGTCATCAGCCCCAGCATTTT. The whole variable domain, filled in from reference TRBV30 and TRBJ1-5, reads SQTIHQWPATLVQPVGSPLSLECTVEGTSNPNLYWYRQAAGRGLQLLFYSVGIGQISSEVPQNLSASRPQDRQFILSSKKLLLSDSGFYLCAWSVGSHQPQHFGDGTRLSIL.

For the CDR3, the DNA is TGTGCCAGCAGCCTGGGTAGGAGCTCCTACGAGCAGTACTTC. It is translated as CASSLGRSSYEQYF. This sequence joins TRBV5-6 and TRBJ2-7, with D uncertain. From germline, CDR1 is SGHDT and CDR2 YYEEEE. The CDR3 is made up of 14 amino acids. Trimming took off 4 bases at V and 0 bases at J, with 11 bases between the two ends.

This sequence joins TRBV11-2 and TRBJ2-5; 9 nucleotides align to TRBD1. V lost 3 bases, J lost 5 bases, and 10 bases stayed unmatched. The length of the CDR3 is 16 residues. The V gene's germline CDR1 is SGHAT and CDR2 FQNNGV. This CDR3 reads CASSFGGTGSVETQYF. The CDR3 DNA is TGTGCCAGCAGCTTTGGAGGGACAGGGAGCGTGGAGACCCAGTACTTC.

This clone came up once. The V and J genes are TRBV6-1 and TRBJ1-2; D is undetermined. Germline CDR1 is MNHNS and CDR2 is SASEGT. V lost 2 bases and J 4 bases, leaving 8 bases between the germline ends. This CDR3 contains 13 residues. DNA of the CDR3: TGTGCCAGCAGTGAACACAGACTCTATGGCTACACCTTC. This translates into CASSEHRLYGYTF.

This CDR3 reads CASSLAGGAVLNNEQFF. The CDR3, as DNA: TGTGCCAGCAGCTTGGCGGGCGGGGCCGTCCTTAACAATGAGCAGTTCTTC. The V call is TRBV5-6, the J call TRBJ2-1, with D possibly being TRBD2 (6 bases). Germline CDR1 reads SGHDT; CDR2 reads YYEEEE. The V end lost 0 bases, the J end lost 5 bases, and 18 bases lay between the germline ends. The CDR3 is 17 residues long. Complete variable domain (other parts from reference TRBV5-6 and TRBJ2-1): DAGVTQSPTHLIKTRGQQVTLRCSPKSGHDTVSWYQQALGQGPQFIFQYYEEEERQRGNFPDRFSGHQFPNYSSELNVNALLLGDSALYLCASSLAGGAVLNNEQFFGPGTRLTVL.

The chain carries TRBV27 and TRBJ1-2; D not resolved. Germline V CDR1 and CDR2: MNHEY, SMNVEV (reference sequence). This CDR3 region has 15 residues. Trimming took 4 bases from V and 2 from J, leaving 14 bases between them. CDR3 nucleotide sequence: TGTGCCAGCAGTTCCTCAATGACGCAGAACTATGGCTACACCTTC. As protein: CASSSSMTQNYGYTF.

The V call is TRBV25-1, the J call TRBJ2-3; 7 positions agree with TRBD2. Trimming took 5 bases from V and 6 from J; bases not matched to a gene: 8. Germline assignment: CDR1 MGHDK and CDR2 SYGVNS. The CDR3 totals 14 residues. The CDR3 loop is CASSRIAGQDTQYF. DNA for the CDR3: TGTGCCAGCAGTCGTATAGCGGGCCAGGATACGCAGTATTTT.

This clone was counted a single time. This sequence joins TRBV7-8 and TRBJ1-4; D remains unclear. CDR1 is SGHVS, CDR2 FQNEAQ, per germline. Trimming cost V 5 bases and J 4 bases, with 14 bases left between them. This CDR3 region has 15 residues. The CDR3 protein is CASSHLDGFNEKLFF. Written as DNA, the CDR3 is TGTGCCAGCAGCCACCTAGACGGGTTTAATGAAAAACTGTTTTTT.

The chain joins TRBV19 to TRBJ1-1, with 8 bases that match TRBD1. Germline CDR1 is LNHDA and CDR2 is SQIVND (reference sequence). The CDR3 extends over 16 amino acids. Unmatched junction bases numbered 9, after V lost 3 bases and J lost 3 bases. CDR3 sequence: CASSIQTGQVDTEAFF. CDR3 DNA: TGTGCCAGTAGTATCCAGACGGGACAGGTAGACACTGAAGCTTTCTTT.

The chain recombines TRBV27 with TRBJ1-4, with 8 positions matching TRBD1. Trimming removed 5 bases from V and 7 bases from J; junction bases left unmatched: 9. This CDR3 contains 15 residues. The germline V gene encodes CDR1 MNHEY and CDR2 SMNVEV (reference sequence). The CDR3 sequence is CASSTHTGGPEKLFF. The CDR3 DNA follows: TGTGCCAGCAGTACCCACACAGGGGGACCTGAAAAACTGTTTTTT.

The chain joins TRBV30 to TRBJ1-5; TRBD1 might be the D (6 bases). Germline loops: CDR1 GTSNPN, CDR2 SVGIG (reference sequence). The CDR3 loop spans 12 amino acids. Deletions cut 4 bases from V and 7 bases from J, with 11 bases between. Here the CDR3 reads CAWNRDGQPQHF. The CDR3 nucleotides read TGTGCCTGGAACAGGGACGGCCAGCCCCAGCATTTT.

With respect to this clone: Different DNA sequences within this sample yield the same CDR3. The chain is built from TRBV30 and TRBJ1-5; unclear D gene. Per the germline V gene, CDR1 is GTSNPN and CDR2 is SVGIG (reference sequence). The CDR3 covers 13 residues. V was shortened by 0 bases and J by 2 bases, with 5 bases between the two germline ends. The CDR3 DNA reads as TGTGCCTGGAGTGTAGGTGGCAATCAGCCCCAGCATTTT. This sequence encodes CAWSVGGNQPQHF.

This clone was recorded once. V usage is TRBV15 and J usage is TRBJ1-2; D not certain. Germline V gene sequence: CDR1 LNHNV, CDR2 YYDKDF (reference sequence). Trimming pared 2 bases from V and 8 bases from J, leaving 21 bases between. This CDR3 region has 16 residues. CDR3 sequence (DNA): TGTGCCACCAGCAGAACACCGACATTAGGCCTAGGGGGCTACACCTTC. Its translation: CATSRTPTLGLGGYTF.

The chain couples TRBV9 to TRBJ1-1, with no clear D. The CDR3 length is 14 residues. The V gene's germline CDR1 is SGDLS and CDR2 YYNGEE. Trimming pared 4 bases from V and 8 bases from J, leaving 18 bases between. CDR3 loop: CASSPSRLTTEAFF. For the CDR3, the DNA is TGTGCCAGCAGCCCTTCCAGGCTGACGACCGAAGCTTTCTTT.

This sequence joins TRBV4-3 and TRBJ2-5, with TRBD2 identical over 7 bases. The germline V gene has CDR1 LGHNA and CDR2 YSLEER. The CDR3 totals 15 residues. V trimming: 0 bases; J trimming: 4 bases; junction bases outside the gene matches: 5. CDR3 sequence: CASSQDGGRGETQYF. CDR3 bases: TGCGCCAGCAGCCAAGATGGGGGGAGGGGAGAGACCCAGTACTTC.

The CDR3 here is CASSFRGLAGRSAGELFF. The DNA for the CDR3 is TGTGCCAGCAGTTTCCGGGGACTAGCGGGGAGGTCTGCCGGGGAGCTGTTTTTT. J is TRBJ2-2 and V is TRBV27; 13 bases match TRBD2. The CDR3 totals 18 residues. Germline values: CDR1 MNHEY, CDR2 SMNVEV (reference sequence). With 3 bases clipped from V and 6 bases from J, the junction kept 10 bases outside the gene matches.

CDR3 nucleotide sequence: TGTGCCAGCAGTCAAAAAGGACAGGGGTCCTACGAGCAGTACTTC. It translates to CASSQKGQGSYEQYF. This chain links TRBV28 with TRBJ2-7, with 9 bases that match TRBD1. Looked up from germline, CDR1 is MDHEN and CDR2 is SYDVKM. This CDR3 contains 15 residues. J was trimmed by 1 base and V by 5 bases; bases with no gene match: 6.

J is TRBJ1-5 and V is TRBV4-1; D possibly corresponds to TRBD1 (6 bases). Deletions cut 1 base from V and 5 bases from J, with 12 bases between. This CDR3 contains 15 residues. CDR1 MGHRA and CDR2 YSYEKL come from the germline V gene. CDR3 DNA: TGCGCCAGCAGCCAAGGGACAGTCCCTCATCAGCCCCAGCATTTT. Protein: CASSQGTVPHQPQHF.

V usage is TRBV7-6 and J usage is TRBJ1-2; D uncertain. Between the trimmed V and J ends, which lost 2 bases and 2 bases, there was a span of 6 bases. This CDR3 contains 13 residues. The germline CDR1 and CDR2 sequences are SGHVS and FNYEAQ. The CDR3 region is CASSLRQNYGYTF. The CDR3 DNA sequence: TGTGCCAGCAGCTTAAGGCAAAACTATGGCTACACCTTC.

This clone was detected once. J is TRBJ2-3 and V is TRBV5-1; 9 positions agree with TRBD2. Germline CDR1 is SGHRS and CDR2 is YFSETQ. The CDR3 is made up of 16 amino acids. V dropped 0 bases and J dropped 2; count of bases not matched to a gene: 4. The chain's CDR3 is CASSLGAGGNTDTQYF. The CDR3, as DNA: TGCGCCAGCAGCTTGGGGGCGGGAGGGAACACAGATACGCAGTATTTT.

This clone was picked up a small number of times. V gene TRBV19 combines with J gene TRBJ1-5, with D perhaps TRBD1 (6 bases). This CDR3 region has 15 residues. Germline V gene lookup returns CDR1 LNHDA and CDR2 SQIVND (reference sequence). V lost 11 bases and J 8 bases, leaving 25 bases between the germline ends. The CDR3 coding sequence is TGTGCCTCCAGGGATGGACAGTTCGCTGAGGAGCCCCAGCATTTT. It specifies CASRDGQFAEEPQHF.

J is TRBJ2-1 and V is TRBV28; tentative D call: TRBD1 (6 bases). In germline, CDR1 is MDHEN, CDR2 SYDVKM. V lost 11 bases to trimming and J lost 4 bases, with 9 bases between them. The CDR3 loop spans 11 amino acids. CDR3: CASRGYNEQFF. DNA for the CDR3: TGTGCCTCTAGGGGGTACAATGAGCAGTTCTTC.

The J gene is TRBJ2-2, the V gene TRBV7-3; no clear D gene. Germline CDR1 and CDR2: SGHTA and FQGTGA. Trimming took off 5 bases at V and 1 base at J, with 8 bases between the two ends. This CDR3 comprises 14 residues. In nucleotides, the CDR3 is TGTGCCAGCAGCCCCACCTTGAACACCGGGGAGCTGTTTTTT. Its translation: CASSPTLNTGELFF.

The chain is built from TRBV7-2 and TRBJ2-3, with 8 bases fitting TRBD1. The CDR3 runs to 15 residues. From germline, CDR1 is SGHTA and CDR2 FQGNSA. Losses at the gene ends were 4 bases for V and 1 base for J; bases not matched to a gene: 4. The CDR3 sequence is CASSSGQGRTDTQYF. The CDR3 nucleotides read TGTGCCAGCAGCTCTGGACAGGGACGCACAGATACGCAGTATTTT.

The chain has TRBV7-9 and TRBJ1-1; D perhaps matches TRBD1 (6 bases). The germline V and J ends were trimmed by 5 bases and 4 bases, with 17 bases remaining between them. This CDR3 is built from 15 residues. The germline CDR1 and CDR2 sequences are SEHNR and FQNEAQ (reference sequence). The CDR3 spells CASSGESGAATEAFF. The CDR3 DNA reads as TGTGCCAGCAGCGGGGAGTCAGGGGCGGCCACTGAAGCTTTCTTT.